Presented here are 28 T cell receptor beta chains from one specimen sequenced in a study of blood T cell repertoires in COVID-19. Here immunoSEQ multiplex PCR was the method, and the copy in TCRdb shows in-frame clones only, minus some. The sample gives some 350,000 clones, around 83% of which show up once; about 2.7% is in the top ten. The sequenced material came from peripheral blood. All receptors derive from a man aged 25-40 years with active or convalescent COVID-19.

This clone was recorded a few times. The V gene is TRBV5-4, the J gene TRBJ2-1; a possible D gene is TRBD2 (6 bases). V lost 1 base, J lost 8 bases, and 7 bases lay in between. Germline V gene lookup returns CDR1 SGHNT and CDR2 YYREEE (reference sequence). The CDR3 contains 12 residues. The CDR3 loop is CASSLRLDEQFF. The DNA of the CDR3 is TGTGCCAGCAGCTTGCGACTAGATGAGCAGTTCTTC.

Turning to this clone: Other DNA sequences in this specimen translate into the identical CDR3. CDR3 nucleotides: TGCAGCGTGGGGGGGAGGGAGGCTTTCTTT. Its protein product is CSVGGREAFF. The rearrangement joins TRBV29-1 to TRBJ1-1; tentative D call: TRBD1 (5 bases). Trimming took 6 bases from V and 11 from J, leaving 13 bases between them. Looked up from germline, CDR1 is SQVTM and CDR2 is ANQGSEA. The CDR3 is made up of 10 amino acids.

With respect to this clone: Other nucleotide sequences from this sample produce the same CDR3. V and J are TRBV4-2 and TRBJ1-5; D is unresolved. The germline CDR1 and CDR2 sequences are LGHNA and YNFKEQ. V was trimmed by 0 bases and J by 1 base, leaving 7 bases between them. This CDR3 contains 15 residues. CDR3: CASSQDGGSNQPQHF. CDR3 bases: TGTGCCAGCAGCCAAGACGGCGGCAGCAATCAGCCCCAGCATTTT.

The chain carries TRBV10-3 and TRBJ2-1; no reliable D call. Per germline, CDR1 ENHRY and CDR2 SYGVKD. V lost 0 bases to trimming and J lost 0 bases, with 9 bases between them. The CDR3 totals 16 residues. CDR3 sequence: CAISESATYSYNEQFF. Written as DNA, the CDR3 is TGTGCCATCAGTGAGTCCGCGACTTACTCCTACAATGAGCAGTTCTTC.

This rearrangement joins TRBV27 to TRBJ1-1; 8 bases align to TRBD1. Germline CDR1 and CDR2: MNHEY and SMNVEV (reference sequence). The CDR3 consists of 17 residues. With V trimmed by 2 bases and J by 5 bases, 13 bases remained unmatched. CDR3 region: CASSLIAGGLGRTEAFF. CDR3 in DNA: TGTGCCAGCAGTTTAATCGCAGGGGGCTTAGGTAGGACTGAAGCTTTCTTT.

V and J are TRBV4-1 and TRBJ2-2; 9 bases line up with TRBD1. Germline V gene lookup returns CDR1 MGHRA and CDR2 YSYEKL. CDR3 length equals 17 residues. The ends lost 2 bases at V and 6 bases at J; junction bases unmatched: 10. CDR3 loop: CASSQSTGTGRPGELFF. The CDR3 DNA reads TGCGCCAGCAGCCAATCGACCGGGACAGGGCGCCCCGGGGAGCTGTTTTTT.

The chain carries TRBV9 and TRBJ2-7, with D maybe TRBD2 (6 bases). This CDR3 has 15 residues. V was clipped by 0 bases and J by 4 bases, with 14 bases between them. The germline V gene has CDR1 SGDLS and CDR2 YYNGEE. CDR3 in amino acids: CASSVDWASEYEQYF. The CDR3 nucleotides read TGTGCCAGCAGCGTAGATTGGGCTAGCGAGTACGAGCAGTACTTC.

V and J are TRBV2 and TRBJ1-5; 7 bases are shared with TRBD1. Trimming at V came to 2 bases and at J to 6 bases, leaving 7 bases not matched to a gene. This CDR3 is built from 15 residues. CDR1 is SNHLY and CDR2 is FYNNEI in the germline V gene. The CDR3 DNA reads as TGTGCCAGCAGTGAAAGTTCAGGGGGTATTCAGCCCCAGCATTTT. This codes for CASSESSGGIQPQHF.

V gene TRBV18 combines with J gene TRBJ2-2, with D hard to call. V was clipped by 2 bases and J by 0 bases, with 7 bases between them. Germline V CDR1 and CDR2: KGHSH, LQKENI. The CDR3 is 15 residues long. This CDR3 is CASSPTTANTGELFF. The CDR3 DNA reads as TGTGCCAGCTCACCAACCACAGCGAACACCGGGGAGCTGTTTTTT.

This rearrangement joins TRBV15 to TRBJ1-4, with D unresolved. This CDR3 contains 14 residues. Trimming shortened V by 1 base and J by 8 bases, and 11 bases separated the two germline ends. The germline CDR1 and CDR2 sequences are LNHNV and YYDKDF (reference sequence). This chain's CDR3 is CATSRGGSGEKLFF. Written as DNA, the CDR3 is TGTGCCACCAGCAGAGGTGGGTCAGGCGAAAAACTGTTTTTT.

In its sample, this clone was seen once. The chain combines TRBV11-2 with TRBJ1-1; 9 nucleotides line up with TRBD1. This CDR3 spans 15 amino acids. The germline V gene encodes CDR1 SGHAT and CDR2 FQNNGV. V lost 5 bases to trimming and J lost 4 bases; unmatched junction nucleotides: 8. Here the CDR3 reads CASSVRDRAGTEAFF. The CDR3 bases are TGTGCCAGCAGCGTCCGGGACAGGGCTGGCACTGAAGCTTTCTTT.

The chain couples TRBV7-2 to TRBJ1-2, with TRBD1 identical over 10 bases. V was pared by 4 bases and J by 4 bases, with 6 bases of the junction left unmatched. CDR1 and CDR2 from the germline V gene are SGHTA and FQGNSA. CDR3 length: 15 amino acids. CDR3 nucleotide sequence: TGTGCCAGCAGCTACGGGACAGGGGAGGCCTATGGCTACACCTTC. This codes for CASSYGTGEAYGYTF.

V gene TRBV19 combines with J gene TRBJ1-5, with D unresolved. Trimming removed 5 bases at V and 5 bases at J, with 7 bases between. Germline assignment: CDR1 LNHDA and CDR2 SQIVND (reference sequence). This CDR3 region has 12 residues. For the CDR3, the DNA is TGTGCCAGTAGTCTCTACGATCAGCCCCAGCATTTT. Its translation is CASSLYDQPQHF.

The chain's CDR3 is CASSISDQRNYEQYF. The CDR3 DNA reads TGTGCCAGTAGTATATCCGACCAGCGGAACTACGAGCAGTACTTC. The J gene is TRBJ2-7, the V gene TRBV19; D possibly corresponds to TRBD2 (5 bases). Trimming cost V 2 bases and J 3 bases, with 14 bases left between them. This CDR3 comprises 15 residues. Germline-derived CDR1 and CDR2 are LNHDA and SQIVND (reference sequence).

The V gene is TRBV5-1, the J gene TRBJ2-5; 8 positions agree with TRBD2. The germline gives CDR1 SGHRS, CDR2 YFSETQ. V lost 4 bases, J lost 5 bases, and 7 bases stayed unmatched. This CDR3 is built from 14 residues. CDR3 residues: CASSAGLGLETQYF. In DNA form, the CDR3 reads TGCGCCAGCAGCGCGGGACTAGGGCTGGAGACCCAGTACTTC. The full variable domain, in which reference TRBV5-1 and TRBJ2-5 provide the parts outside the CDR3, is KAGVTQTPRYLIKTRGQQVTLSCSPISGHRSVSWYQQTPGQGLQFLFEYFSETQRNKGNFPGRFSGRQFSNSRSEMNVSTLELGDSALYLCASSAGLGLETQYFGPGTRLLVL.

CDR3: CATQRERGLSYEQYF. The CDR3, as DNA: TGTGCCACCCAGCGGGAGCGGGGCCTCTCCTACGAGCAGTACTTC. The chain is built from TRBV5-4 and TRBJ2-7; 8 nucleotides agree with TRBD2. There are 15 residues in the CDR3. After removal of 9 bases from V and 0 bases from J, the junction contained 11 bases not matched to a gene. Germline V gives CDR1 SGHNT, CDR2 YYREEE (reference sequence).

The V gene is TRBV4-1, the J gene TRBJ2-3; no clear D. This CDR3 spans 15 amino acids. Germline assignment: CDR1 MGHRA and CDR2 YSYEKL. V was shortened by 4 bases and J by 1 base, with 12 bases between the two germline ends. CDR3 DNA: TGCGCCAGCAGCCTCCCCGGGTTGGGCACAGATACGCAGTATTTT. Protein sequence: CASSLPGLGTDTQYF.

Turning to this clone: Other DNA sequences of this sample code for an identical CDR3. The J gene is TRBJ2-1, the V gene TRBV6-2 or TRBV6-3, with 11 bases identical to TRBD2. The CDR3 totals 15 residues. The germline CDR1 and CDR2 sequences are MNHEY and SVGEGT. V gave up 5 bases and J gave up 4 bases; unmatched junction bases: 4. The CDR3 sequence is CASSLRLAGYNEQFF. The CDR3 DNA sequence: TGTGCCAGCAGTCTTCGACTAGCGGGGTACAATGAGCAGTTCTTC.

This chain links TRBV5-1 with TRBJ1-2; D remains unclear. The CDR3 is 12 residues long. Trimming took 7 bases from V and 5 from J, leaving 12 bases between them. Germline lookup yields CDR1 SGHRS and CDR2 YFSETQ. The CDR3 loop is CASSGEAYGYTF. The CDR3 bases are TGCGCCAGCTCCGGGGAGGCTTATGGCTACACCTTC.

The chain combines TRBV6-2 or TRBV6-3 with TRBJ2-2, with 13 bases matching TRBD2. CDR1 and CDR2 from the germline V gene are MNHEY and SVGEGT. V shed 2 bases and J 6 bases; nucleotides not matched to a gene: 9. The CDR3 covers 18 residues. The CDR3: CASSYPGLAGDYAGELFF. The CDR3 DNA sequence: TGTGCCAGCAGTTACCCCGGACTAGCGGGAGATTATGCCGGGGAGCTGTTTTTT.

This clone has only one observation. The genes are TRBV3-1 (or the pseudogene TRBV3-2) and TRBJ2-1, with 9 bases aligning to TRBD2. V lost 3 bases and J lost 4; bases outside the gene matches: 7. Germline V gene sequence: CDR1 LGHDT, CDR2 YNNKEL (reference sequence). The CDR3 loop spans 16 amino acids. The CDR3 nucleotides read TGTGCCAGCAGCCATCCAGAGCGGGAGGTGTACAATGAGCAGTTCTTC. This encodes CASSHPEREVYNEQFF.

The V call is TRBV6-2 or TRBV6-3, the J call TRBJ2-3; D is undetermined. Trimming removed 5 bases at V and 4 bases at J, with 7 bases between. From germline, CDR1 is MNHEY and CDR2 SVGEGT. This CDR3 region has 12 residues. CDR3 sequence reads: CASSNRADTQYF. In DNA, the CDR3 is TGTGCCAGCAGTAACCGAGCAGATACGCAGTATTTT.

V is TRBV7-6 and J is TRBJ2-2; D unresolved. Germline-derived CDR1 and CDR2 are SGHVS and FNYEAQ. V was trimmed by 0 bases and J by 1 base, leaving 9 bases between them. The CDR3 is 16 amino acids. CDR3 nucleotide sequence: TGTGCCAGCAGCTTAGCCACCCTAGGGAACACCGGGGAGCTGTTTTTT. As protein: CASSLATLGNTGELFF.

The chain links TRBV2 to TRBJ2-7, with 11 bases aligning to TRBD2. With V trimmed by 10 bases and J by 0 bases, 2 bases remained unmatched. CDR1 and CDR2 from the germline V gene are SNHLY and FYNNEI. The CDR3 has 13 amino acids. CDR3 region: CAIGTSGSYEQYF. The CDR3 region has the DNA TGTGCCATAGGGACTAGCGGCTCCTACGAGCAGTACTTC.

V and J are TRBV19 and TRBJ1-6; D call uncertain. This CDR3 has 15 amino acids. Trimming took 6 bases from V and 10 from J, leaving 19 bases between them. CDR1 and CDR2 (germline): LNHDA, SQIVND (reference sequence). The CDR3 DNA follows: TGTGCCAGTAGCCCCGCCGCGAGCCCCTACTCACCCCTCCACTTT. Protein: CASSPAASPYSPLHF.

This clone was seen a few times. V usage is TRBV5-5 and J usage is TRBJ2-1, with 11 nucleotides matching TRBD2. Trimming removed 4 bases from V and 6 bases from J; junction bases left unmatched: 6. Germline CDR1 and CDR2: SGHKS and YYEKEE (reference sequence). This CDR3 has 15 residues. The CDR3: CASSTTSGERNEQFF. CDR3 DNA sequence: TGTGCCAGCAGCACGACTAGCGGGGAACGCAATGAGCAGTTCTTC.

The V and J genes are TRBV27 and TRBJ2-1; 9 nucleotides agree with TRBD1. The ends lost 6 bases at V and 8 bases at J; junction bases unmatched: 8. Germline V CDR1 and CDR2: MNHEY, SMNVEV (reference sequence). This CDR3 has 14 amino acids. CDR3 sequence (DNA): TGTGCCAGCAGAAGACAGGGGGAAACTGATGAGCAGTTCTTC. The encoded protein is CASRRQGETDEQFF.

Points on this clone: This sequence may be a read error, since a much larger clone differs from it by one base. This chain connects TRBV7-9 to TRBJ2-2; D gene uncertain. Germline V gene data show CDR1 as SEHNR and CDR2 as FQNEAQ (reference sequence). The CDR3 runs 12 residues. The germline V and J ends were trimmed by 6 bases and 2 bases, with 4 bases remaining between them. The CDR3 sequence is CASRSNTGELFF. In nucleotides, the CDR3 is TGTGCCAGCAGATCAAACACCGGGGAGCTGTTTTTT.